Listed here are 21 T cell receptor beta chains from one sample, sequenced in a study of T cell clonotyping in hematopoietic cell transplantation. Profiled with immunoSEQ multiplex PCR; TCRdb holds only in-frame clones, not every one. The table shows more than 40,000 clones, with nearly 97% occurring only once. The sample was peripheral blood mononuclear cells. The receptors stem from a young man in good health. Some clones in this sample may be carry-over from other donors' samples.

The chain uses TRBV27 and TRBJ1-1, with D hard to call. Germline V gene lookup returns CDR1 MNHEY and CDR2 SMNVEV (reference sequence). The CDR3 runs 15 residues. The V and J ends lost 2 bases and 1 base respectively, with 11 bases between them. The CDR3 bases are TGTGCCAGCAGTTTAGGACCCGAGGCGAACACTGAAGCTTTCTTT. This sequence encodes CASSLGPEANTEAFF.

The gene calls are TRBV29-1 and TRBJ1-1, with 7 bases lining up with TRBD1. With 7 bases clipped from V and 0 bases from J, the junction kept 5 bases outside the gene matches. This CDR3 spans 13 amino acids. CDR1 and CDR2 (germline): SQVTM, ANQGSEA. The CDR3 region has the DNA TGCAGCGCCCTTACAGGGGTGAACACTGAAGCTTTCTTT. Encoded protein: CSALTGVNTEAFF.

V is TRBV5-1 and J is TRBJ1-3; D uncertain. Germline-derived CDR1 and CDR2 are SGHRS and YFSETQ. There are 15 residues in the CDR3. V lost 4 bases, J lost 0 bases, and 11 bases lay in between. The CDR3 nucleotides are TGCGCCAGCAGCCCCGACGGGGACTCTGGAAACACCATATATTTT. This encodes CASSPDGDSGNTIYF.

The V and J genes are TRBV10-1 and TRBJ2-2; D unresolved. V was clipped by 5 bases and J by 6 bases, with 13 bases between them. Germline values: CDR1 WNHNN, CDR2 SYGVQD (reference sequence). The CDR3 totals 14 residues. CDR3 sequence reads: CASSPSYESGELFF. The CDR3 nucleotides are TGCGCCAGCAGTCCTAGTTACGAATCCGGGGAGCTGTTTTTT.

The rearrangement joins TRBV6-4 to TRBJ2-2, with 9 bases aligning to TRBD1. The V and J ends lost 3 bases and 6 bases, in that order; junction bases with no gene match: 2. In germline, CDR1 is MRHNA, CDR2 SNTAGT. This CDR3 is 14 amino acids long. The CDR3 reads CASSEGTGSGELFF. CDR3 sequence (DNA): TGTGCCAGCAGTGAGGGGACAGGGTCCGGGGAGCTGTTTTTT.

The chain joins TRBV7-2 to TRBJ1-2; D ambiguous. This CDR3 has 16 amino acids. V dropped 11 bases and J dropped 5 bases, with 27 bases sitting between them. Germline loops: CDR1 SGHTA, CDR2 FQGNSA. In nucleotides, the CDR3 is TGTGCCGTCGGCCCAAAGCTTAGAACGGGATTATATGGCTACACCTTC. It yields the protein CAVGPKLRTGLYGYTF.

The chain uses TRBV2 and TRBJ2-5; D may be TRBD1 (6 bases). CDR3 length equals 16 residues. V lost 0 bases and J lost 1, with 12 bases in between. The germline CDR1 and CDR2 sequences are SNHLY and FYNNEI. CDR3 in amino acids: CASSEAPRQVQETQYF. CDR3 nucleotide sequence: TGTGCCAGCAGTGAAGCGCCCCGACAGGTCCAAGAGACCCAGTACTTC.

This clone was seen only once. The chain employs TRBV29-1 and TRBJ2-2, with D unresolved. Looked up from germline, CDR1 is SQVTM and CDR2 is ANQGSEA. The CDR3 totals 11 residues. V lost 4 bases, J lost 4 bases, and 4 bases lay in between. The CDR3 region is CSVVVTGELFF. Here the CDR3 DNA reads TGCAGCGTTGTGGTCACCGGGGAGCTGTTTTTT.

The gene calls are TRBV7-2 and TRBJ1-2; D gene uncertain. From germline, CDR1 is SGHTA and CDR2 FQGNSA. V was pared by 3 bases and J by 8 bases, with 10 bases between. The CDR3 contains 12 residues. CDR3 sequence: CASSFLSGGYTF. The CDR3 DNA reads TGTGCCAGCAGCTTCTTATCGGGCGGCTACACCTTC.

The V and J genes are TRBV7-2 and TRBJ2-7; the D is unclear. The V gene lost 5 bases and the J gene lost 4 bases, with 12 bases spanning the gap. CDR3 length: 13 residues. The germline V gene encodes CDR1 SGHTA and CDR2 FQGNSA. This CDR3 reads CASSQTLAYEQYF. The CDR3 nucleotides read TGTGCCAGCAGCCAGACTCTGGCGTACGAGCAGTACTTC.

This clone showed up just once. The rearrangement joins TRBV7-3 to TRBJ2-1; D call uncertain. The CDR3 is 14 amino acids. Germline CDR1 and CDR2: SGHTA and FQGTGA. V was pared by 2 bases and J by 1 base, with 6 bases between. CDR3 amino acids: CASSLSGSYNEQFF. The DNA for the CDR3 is TGTGCCAGCAGCTTATCCGGGTCCTACAATGAGCAGTTCTTC.

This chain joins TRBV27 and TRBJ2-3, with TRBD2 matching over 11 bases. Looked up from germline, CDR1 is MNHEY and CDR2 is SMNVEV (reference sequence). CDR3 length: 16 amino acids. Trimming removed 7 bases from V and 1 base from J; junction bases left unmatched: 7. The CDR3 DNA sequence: TGTGCCAGCAACCAACTAGCGGGAGAGGGCACAGATACGCAGTATTTT. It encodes CASNQLAGEGTDTQYF.

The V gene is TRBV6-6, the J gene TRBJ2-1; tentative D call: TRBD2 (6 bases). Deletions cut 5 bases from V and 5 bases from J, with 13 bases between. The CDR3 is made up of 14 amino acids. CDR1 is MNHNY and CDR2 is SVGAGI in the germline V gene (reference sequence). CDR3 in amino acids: CASSLTSMNNEQFF. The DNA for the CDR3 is TGTGCCAGCAGTCTGACTAGTATGAACAATGAGCAGTTCTTC.

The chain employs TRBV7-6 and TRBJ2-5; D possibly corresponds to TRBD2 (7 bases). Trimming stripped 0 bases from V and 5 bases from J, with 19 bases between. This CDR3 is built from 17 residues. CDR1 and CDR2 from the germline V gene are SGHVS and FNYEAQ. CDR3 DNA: TGTGCCAGCAGCTTAGCACTTGGCGGGAGAAGGGGGGAGACCCAGTACTTC. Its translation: CASSLALGGRRGETQYF.

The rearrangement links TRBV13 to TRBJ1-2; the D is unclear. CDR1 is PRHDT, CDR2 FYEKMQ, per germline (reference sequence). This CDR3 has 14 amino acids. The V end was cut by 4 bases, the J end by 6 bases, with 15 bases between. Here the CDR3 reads CASSSVTSVHGYTF. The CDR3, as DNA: TGTGCCAGCAGCTCCGTGACTTCGGTCCATGGCTACACCTTC. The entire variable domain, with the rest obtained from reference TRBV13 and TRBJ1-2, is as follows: AAGVIQSPRHLIKEKRETATLKCYPIPRHDTVYWYQQGPGQDPQFLISFYEKMQSDKGSIPDRFSAQQFSDYHSELNMSSLELGDSALYFCASSSVTSVHGYTFGSGTRLTVV.

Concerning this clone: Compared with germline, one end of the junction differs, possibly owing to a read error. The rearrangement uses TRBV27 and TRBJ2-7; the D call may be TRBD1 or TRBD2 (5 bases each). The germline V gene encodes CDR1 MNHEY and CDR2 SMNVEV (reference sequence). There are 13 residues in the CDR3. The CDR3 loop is CASRRGPLYAQYF. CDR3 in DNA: TGTGCCAGCAGAAGGGGACCCCTCTACGCGCAGTACTTC.

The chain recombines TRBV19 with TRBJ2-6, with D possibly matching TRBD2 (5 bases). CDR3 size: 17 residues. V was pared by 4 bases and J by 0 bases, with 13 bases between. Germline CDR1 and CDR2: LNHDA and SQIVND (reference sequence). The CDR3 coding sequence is TGTGCCAGTAGTACGTTGGCGGGCGGCTCTGGGGCCAACGTCCTGACTTTC. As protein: CASSTLAGGSGANVLTF.

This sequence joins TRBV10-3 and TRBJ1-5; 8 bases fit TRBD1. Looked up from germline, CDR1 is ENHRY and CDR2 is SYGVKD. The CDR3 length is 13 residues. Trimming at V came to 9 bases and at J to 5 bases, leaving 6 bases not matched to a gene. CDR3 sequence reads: CAIRDRTDQPQHF. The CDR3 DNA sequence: TGTGCCATTAGGGACAGGACCGATCAGCCCCAGCATTTT.

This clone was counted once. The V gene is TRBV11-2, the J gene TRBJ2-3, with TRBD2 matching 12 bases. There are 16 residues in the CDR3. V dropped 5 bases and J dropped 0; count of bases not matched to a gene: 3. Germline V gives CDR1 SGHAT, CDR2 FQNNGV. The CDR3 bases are TGTGCCAGCAGCAACGGACTAGCGGGGAGCACAGATACGCAGTATTTT. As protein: CASSNGLAGSTDTQYF.

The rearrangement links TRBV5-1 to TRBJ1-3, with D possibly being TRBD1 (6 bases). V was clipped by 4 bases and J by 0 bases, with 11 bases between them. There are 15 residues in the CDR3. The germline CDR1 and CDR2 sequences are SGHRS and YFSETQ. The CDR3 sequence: CASSIDRPSGNTIYF. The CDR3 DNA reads TGCGCCAGCAGCATAGACAGGCCCTCTGGAAACACCATATATTTT.

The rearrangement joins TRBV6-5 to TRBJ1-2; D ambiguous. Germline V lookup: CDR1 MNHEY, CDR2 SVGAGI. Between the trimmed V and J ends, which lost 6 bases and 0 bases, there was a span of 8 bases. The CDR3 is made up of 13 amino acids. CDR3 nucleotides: TGTGCCAGCAGGACGGAACCTAACTATGGCTACACCTTC. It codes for CASRTEPNYGYTF.